This TCR beta chain was obtained from a study of T-cell reconstitution after alpha-beta-depleted transplantation in children. Study results and caveats: There were some patients whose high TCRbeta diversity at day 60 came from surviving recipient T cells and thymic progenitors. As was reported, about two months after transplant, alpha-beta T cells came from several hundred expanded graft clones. T cells produced anew were the main source of T-cell counts and diversity one year after transplant.

The CDR3 is 14 amino acids. Trimming removed 1 base at V and 3 bases at J, with 13 bases between. Germline V gene sequence: CDR1 SQVTM, CDR2 ANQGSEA. This clonotype was counted ten times or more. What it recognizes is unknown. Library preparation (for TCRbeta) was performed with unique molecular identifiers. TCRdb itself ran the PCR reads through MiXCR, one entry per CDR3 protein. The sample yields approximately 500,000 distinct CDR3 sequences, 10% to 13% seen once. This material consisted of PBMCs, taken before TCRalphabeta/CD19-depleted stem cell transplant. This chain links TRBV29-1 with TRBJ2-7, with TRBD1 as a possible D gene (6 bases). The receptor's source is a child under 10 years old with inherited bone marrow failure, due to receive a stem cell transplant. The CDR3 DNA follows: TGCAGCGTTGAAGTATTAGGACAGAACTACGAGCAGTACTTC. Encoded protein: CSVEVLGQNYEQYF.